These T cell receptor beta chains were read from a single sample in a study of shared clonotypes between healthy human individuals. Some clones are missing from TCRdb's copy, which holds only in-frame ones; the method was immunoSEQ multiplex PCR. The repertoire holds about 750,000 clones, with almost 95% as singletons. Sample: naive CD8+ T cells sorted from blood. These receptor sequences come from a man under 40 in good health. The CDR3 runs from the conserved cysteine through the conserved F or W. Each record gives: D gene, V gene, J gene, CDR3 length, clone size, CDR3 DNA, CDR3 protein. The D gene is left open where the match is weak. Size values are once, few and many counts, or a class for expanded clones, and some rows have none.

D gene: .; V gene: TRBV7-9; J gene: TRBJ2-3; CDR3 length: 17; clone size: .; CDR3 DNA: TGTGCCAGCAGCTTAGCGCATGGTGGACTCAACACAGATACGCAGTATTTT; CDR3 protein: CASSLAHGGLNTDTQYF
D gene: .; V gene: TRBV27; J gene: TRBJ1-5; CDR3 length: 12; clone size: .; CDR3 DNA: TGTGCCAGCAGTACAGGTAGTCAGCCCCAGCATTTT; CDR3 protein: CASSTGSQPQHF
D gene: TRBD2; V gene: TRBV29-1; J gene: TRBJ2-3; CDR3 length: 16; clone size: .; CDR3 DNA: TGCAGCGTTGAACCTACTAGCGTAACTAGCACAGATACGCAGTATTTT; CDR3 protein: CSVEPTSVTSTDTQYF
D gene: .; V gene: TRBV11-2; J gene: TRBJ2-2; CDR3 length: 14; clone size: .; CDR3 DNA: TGTGCCAGCAGCTTGGGGGGGAACACCGGGGAGCTGTTTTTT; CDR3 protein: CASSLGGNTGELFF
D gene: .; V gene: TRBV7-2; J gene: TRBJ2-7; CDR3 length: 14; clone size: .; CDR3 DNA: TGTGCCAGCAGTTTGTGGGGGGCGCTAAACGAGCAGTACTTC; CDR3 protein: CASSLWGALNEQYF
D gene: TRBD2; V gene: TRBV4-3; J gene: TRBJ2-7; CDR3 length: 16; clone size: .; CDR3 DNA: TGCGCCAGCAGCCAAGATGGGACTAGCGGACCCTACGAGCAGTACTTC; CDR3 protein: CASSQDGTSGPYEQYF
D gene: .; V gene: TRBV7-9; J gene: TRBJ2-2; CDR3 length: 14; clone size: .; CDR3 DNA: TGTGCCAGCAGCCCCACTAGGAACATCGGGGAGCTGTTTTTT; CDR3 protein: CASSPTRNIGELFF
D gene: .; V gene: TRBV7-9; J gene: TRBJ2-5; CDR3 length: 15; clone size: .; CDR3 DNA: TGTGCCAGCAGCCCTATTTCTAGGAGTTGGGAGACCCAGTACTTC; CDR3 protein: CASSPISRSWETQYF
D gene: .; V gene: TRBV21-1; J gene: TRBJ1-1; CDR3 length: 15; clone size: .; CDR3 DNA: TGTGCCAGCAGCAAAGCTAGGGGTGGCGACACTGAAGCTTTCTTT; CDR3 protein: CASSKARGGDTEAFF
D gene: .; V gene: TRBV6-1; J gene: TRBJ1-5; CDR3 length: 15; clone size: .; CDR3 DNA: TGTGCCAGCAGTGAAGACAGCCTTAGCAATCAGCCCCAGCATTTT; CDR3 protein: CASSEDSLSNQPQHF
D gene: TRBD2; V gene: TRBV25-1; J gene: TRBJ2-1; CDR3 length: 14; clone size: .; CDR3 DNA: TGTGCCAGCTCCCTTAGCGGGAGTCGCAATGAGCAGTTCTTC; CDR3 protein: CASSLSGSRNEQFF
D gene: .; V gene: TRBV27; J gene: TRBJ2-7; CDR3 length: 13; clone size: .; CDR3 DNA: TGTGCCAGCAGTTCCTCATCAGCGGCCGAGCAGTACTTC; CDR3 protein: CASSSSSAAEQYF
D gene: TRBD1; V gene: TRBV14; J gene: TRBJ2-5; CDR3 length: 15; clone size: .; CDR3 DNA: TGTGCCAGCAGCCAAGAAACAGGGGGACAAGAGACCCAGTACTTC; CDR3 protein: CASSQETGGQETQYF
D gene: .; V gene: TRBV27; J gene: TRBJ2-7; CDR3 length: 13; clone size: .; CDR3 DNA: TGTGCCAGCAGTAATGGGGCCGGGTACGAGCAGTACTTC; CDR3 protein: CASSNGAGYEQYF
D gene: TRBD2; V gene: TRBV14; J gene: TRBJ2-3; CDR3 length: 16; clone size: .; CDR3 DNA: TGTGCCAGCAGCCACTGGCGGGAGGCAAGCACAGATACGCAGTATTTT; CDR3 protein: CASSHWREASTDTQYF
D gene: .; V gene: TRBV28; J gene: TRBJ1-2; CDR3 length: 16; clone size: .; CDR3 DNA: TGTGCCAGCAGCCGCCTCCCGGGCCAGGGCTCGGATGGCTACACCTTC; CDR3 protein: CASSRLPGQGSDGYTF
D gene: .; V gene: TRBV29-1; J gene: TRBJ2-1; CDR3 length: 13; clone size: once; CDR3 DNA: TGCAGCGTTGATCGGGGCTCCTACAATGAGCAGTTCTTC; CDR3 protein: CSVDRGSYNEQFF
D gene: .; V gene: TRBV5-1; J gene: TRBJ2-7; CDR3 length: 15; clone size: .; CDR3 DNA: TGCGCCAGCAGCTTGGAGGGTGGGGGTTGGTACGAGCAGTACTTC; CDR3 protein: CASSLEGGGWYEQYF
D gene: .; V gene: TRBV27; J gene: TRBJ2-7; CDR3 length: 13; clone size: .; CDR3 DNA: TGTGCCAGCAGTCTAAGATGGGGCCGCGAGCAGTACTTC; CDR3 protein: CASSLRWGREQYF
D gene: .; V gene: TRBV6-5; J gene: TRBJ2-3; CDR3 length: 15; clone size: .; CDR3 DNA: TGTGCCAGCAGTTACATGGGAACCAGCACAGATACGCAGTATTTT; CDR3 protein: CASSYMGTSTDTQYF
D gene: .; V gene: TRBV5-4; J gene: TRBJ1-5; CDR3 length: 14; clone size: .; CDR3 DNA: TGTGCCAGCAGCTTATGGGGGGGCGGACAGCCCCAGCATTTT; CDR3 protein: CASSLWGGGQPQHF
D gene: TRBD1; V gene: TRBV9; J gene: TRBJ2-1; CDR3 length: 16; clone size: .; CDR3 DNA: TGTGCCAGCAGCGTAGCCGGGGACAGGGGTTACAATGAGCAGTTCTTC; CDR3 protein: CASSVAGDRGYNEQFF
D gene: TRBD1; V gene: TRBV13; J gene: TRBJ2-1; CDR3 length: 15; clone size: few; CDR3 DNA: TGTGCCAGCAGCCCGACAGGGAGCTCCTACAATGAGCAGTTCTTC; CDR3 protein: CASSPTGSSYNEQFF
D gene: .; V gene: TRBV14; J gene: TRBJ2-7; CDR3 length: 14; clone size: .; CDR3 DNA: TGTGCCAGCAGCCAAGGGAACAGCGCCTACGAGCAGTACTTC; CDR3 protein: CASSQGNSAYEQYF
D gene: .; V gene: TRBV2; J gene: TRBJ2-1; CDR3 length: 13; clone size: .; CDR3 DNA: TGTGCCAGTTATCGGGAGCAATCTAATGAGCAGTTCTTC; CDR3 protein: CASYREQSNEQFF
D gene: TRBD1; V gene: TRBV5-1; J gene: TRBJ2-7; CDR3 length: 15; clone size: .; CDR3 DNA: TGCGCCAGCAGCTTGGGACCCGGGACAGCATACGAGCAGTACTTC; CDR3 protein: CASSLGPGTAYEQYF